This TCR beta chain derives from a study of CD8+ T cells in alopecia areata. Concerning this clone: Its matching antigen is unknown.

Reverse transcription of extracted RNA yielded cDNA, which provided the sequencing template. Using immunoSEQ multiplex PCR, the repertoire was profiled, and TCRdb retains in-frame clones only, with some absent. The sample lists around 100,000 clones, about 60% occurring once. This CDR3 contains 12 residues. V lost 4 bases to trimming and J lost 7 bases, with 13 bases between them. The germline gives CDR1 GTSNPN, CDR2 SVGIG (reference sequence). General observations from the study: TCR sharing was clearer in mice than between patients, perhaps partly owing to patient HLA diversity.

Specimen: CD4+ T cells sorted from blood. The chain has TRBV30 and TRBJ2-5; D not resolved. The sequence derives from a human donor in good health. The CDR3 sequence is CAWMPSLGTQYF. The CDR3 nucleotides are TGTGCCTGGATGCCAAGTTTAGGGACCCAGTACTTC. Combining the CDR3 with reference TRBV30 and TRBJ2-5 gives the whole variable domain SQTIHQWPATLVQPVGSPLSLECTVEGTSNPNLYWYRQAAGRGLQLLFYSVGIGQISSEVPQNLSASRPQDRQFILSSKKLLLSDSGFYLCAWMPSLGTQYFGPGTRLLVL.